These 16 T cell receptor beta chains were all obtained from the same sample, sequenced in a study of cytomegalovirus exposure and HLA in healthy donors. The primer mix had 60 Vbeta and 13 Jbeta primers. Sequencing used immunoSEQ multiplex PCR; TCRdb keeps in-frame clones, though not all of them. The data show 50,000 to 70,000 clones, and the top ten clones hold approximately 10%. The specimen sequenced was PBMCs. Receptors originate from a man aged 50 to 60 in good health and CMV-seropositive.

The CDR3: CASRESSNQPQHF. CDR3 bases: TGTGCCAGCAGGGAGTCGAGCAATCAGCCCCAGCATTTT. The rearrangement uses TRBV6-5 and TRBJ1-5; D is undetermined. This CDR3 is built from 13 residues. The germline gives CDR1 MNHEY, CDR2 SVGAGI. Trimming stripped 6 bases from V and 1 base from J, with 7 bases between.

V usage is TRBV5-4 and J usage is TRBJ2-1, with 8 bases matching TRBD1. V lost 4 bases to trimming and J lost 10 bases; unmatched junction nucleotides: 7. The CDR3 runs to 13 residues. Germline CDR1 SGHNT, CDR2 YYREEE (reference sequence). DNA for the CDR3: TGTGCCAGCAGCCCTCGGACAGGGTACGAGCAGTTCTTC. Translated: CASSPRTGYEQFF.

The chain links TRBV5-1 to TRBJ2-3, with D maybe TRBD1 (5 bases). The CDR3 runs 16 residues. V lost 0 bases and J lost 4, with 15 bases in between. CDR1 and CDR2 (germline): SGHRS, YFSETQ. CDR3 region: CASSLGVRVNADTQYF. CDR3 DNA sequence: TGCGCCAGCAGCTTGGGGGTCAGGGTTAATGCAGATACGCAGTATTTT.

The chain couples TRBV10-3 to TRBJ2-7; D call uncertain. The CDR3 loop spans 12 amino acids. Germline CDR1 reads ENHRY; CDR2 reads SYGVKD. Deletions cut 4 bases from V and 5 bases from J, with 9 bases between. In DNA form, the CDR3 reads TGTGCCATCAGTGGCAACGCGCACGAGCAGTACTTC. It is translated as CAISGNAHEQYF.

The genes are TRBV19 and TRBJ2-7; tentatively, D is TRBD2 (5 bases). Trimming cost V 10 bases and J 3 bases, with 19 bases left between them. Germline values: CDR1 LNHDA, CDR2 SQIVND (reference sequence). This CDR3 is 14 amino acids long. The DNA of the CDR3 is TGTGCCACCGCAGTAGGGAGAAACGACTACGAGCAGTACTTC. Translation gives CATAVGRNDYEQYF.

The chain is built from TRBV18 and TRBJ1-5; D call uncertain. This CDR3 has 14 amino acids. CDR1 is KGHSH and CDR2 is LQKENI in the germline V gene. V was clipped by 2 bases and J by 7 bases, with 12 bases between them. CDR3 sequence reads: CASSPSDGAQPQHF. For the CDR3, the DNA is TGTGCCAGCTCACCATCAGACGGAGCACAGCCCCAGCATTTT.

Notes on this clone: The junction differs from germline at one of its ends, possibly a read error. The V gene is TRBV30, the J gene TRBJ1-5; D unclear. Germline V CDR1 and CDR2: GTSNPN, SVGIG (reference sequence). CDR3 length: 15 residues. The CDR3 bases are TGTGCCGGGAGTGTAGCCAGACAAGGAAGATGGCCCCAGCATTTT. Amino acids: CAGSVARQGRWPQHF.

The chain recombines TRBV5-4 with TRBJ2-3; 10 bases line up with TRBD2. The trim removed 1 base at V and 3 bases at J, leaving 5 bases unmatched. Germline V lookup: CDR1 SGHNT, CDR2 YYREEE (reference sequence). CDR3 length: 16 amino acids. CDR3 sequence: CASSLKSGGATDTQYF. CDR3 DNA sequence: TGTGCCAGCAGCTTGAAGAGCGGGGGGGCGACAGATACGCAGTATTTT.

This sequence joins TRBV6-6 and TRBJ2-7, with a possible D match to TRBD1 (6 bases). V was shortened by 5 bases and J by 0 bases, with 14 bases between the two germline ends. Germline-derived CDR1 and CDR2 are MNHNY and SVGAGI (reference sequence). This CDR3 region has 15 residues. CDR3 sequence reads: CASSETGFPSYEQYF. The CDR3 DNA follows: TGTGCCAGCAGTGAGACAGGTTTTCCCTCCTACGAGCAGTACTTC.

The CDR3 spells CASSSGGTTDTQYF. The DNA of the CDR3 is TGTGCCAGCAGCTCGGGGGGAACCACAGATACGCAGTATTTT. The chain employs TRBV7-9 and TRBJ2-3, with TRBD2 matching over 7 bases. V was clipped by 4 bases and J by 2 bases; unmatched bases: 3. The CDR3 loop spans 14 amino acids. Germline CDR1 and CDR2: SEHNR and FQNEAQ (reference sequence).

The chain employs TRBV6-4 and TRBJ1-5, with D uncertain. V was pared by 0 bases and J by 7 bases, with 10 bases between. Germline-derived CDR1 and CDR2 are MRHNA and SNTAGT. The CDR3 has 14 amino acids. CDR3 amino acids: CASSDSMEAQPQHF. The CDR3 DNA sequence: TGTGCCAGCAGTGACTCAATGGAGGCCCAGCCCCAGCATTTT.

The rearrangement links TRBV28 to TRBJ1-3; 7 bases map to TRBD1. Germline-derived CDR1 and CDR2 are MDHEN and SYDVKM. The CDR3 runs 14 residues. V shed 8 bases and J 4 bases; nucleotides not matched to a gene: 8. The CDR3 protein is CASGYRGTGNTIYF. The CDR3 bases are TGTGCCAGCGGATACAGGGGAACCGGAAACACCATATATTTT.

The chain is built from TRBV9 and TRBJ2-3, with D maybe TRBD2 (5 bases). The germline V gene has CDR1 SGDLS and CDR2 YYNGEE. This CDR3 has 14 residues. V lost 0 bases to trimming and J lost 3 bases, with 8 bases between them. CDR3 sequence: CASSVAGLTDTQYF. The CDR3 region has the DNA TGTGCCAGCAGCGTAGCGGGGTTGACAGATACGCAGTATTTT.

CDR3: CASSSTVSPYGYTF. CDR3 bases: TGTGCCAGCAGTTCGACAGTCAGTCCCTATGGCTACACCTTC. This chain links TRBV27 with TRBJ1-2, with D perhaps TRBD1 (5 bases). This CDR3 has 14 amino acids. The V end was cut by 4 bases, the J end by 4 bases, with 13 bases between. Germline V gene sequence: CDR1 MNHEY, CDR2 SMNVEV (reference sequence).

The CDR3 is CASSFAVQEGQPQHF. The DNA of the CDR3 is TGTGCCAGCAGCTTCGCGGTACAGGAGGGTCAGCCCCAGCATTTT. The chain is built from TRBV5-7 and TRBJ1-5, with D possibly being TRBD1 (5 bases). TRBV5-7 is an ORF; its function is uncertain. V was clipped by 2 bases and J by 6 bases, with 15 bases between them. CDR3 length equals 15 residues.

This chain connects TRBV28 to TRBJ2-7, with TRBD1 matching 8 bases. The CDR3 contains 14 residues. J lost 0 bases, V lost 6 bases, and 4 bases had no gene match. The V gene's germline CDR1 is MDHEN and CDR2 SYDVKM. This CDR3 reads CASRIGQGSYEQYF. CDR3 nucleotide sequence: TGTGCCAGCAGAATCGGACAGGGCTCCTACGAGCAGTACTTC.